This T cell receptor beta chain was documented in a study of response to subunit inactivated influenza vaccine. Overall study findings and caveats: Authors proposed each seasonal influenza vaccination draws in few new T cells.

For this clonotype: Its antigen is currently unknown.

TCRdb re-called the RT-PCR reads with MiXCR, one entry per CDR3 protein. The repertoire holds around 790,000 distinct CDR3 sequences, with around 20% as singletons. CDR3 length: 13 amino acids. The V gene lost 8 bases and the J gene lost 5 bases, with 13 bases spanning the gap. The germline CDR1 and CDR2 sequences are SGHTA and FQGNSA. The source material was PBMCs from blood, sampled approximately 5 days after vaccination. This TCR was recovered from a man aged 45-65 years who received an inactivated influenza vaccine. V is TRBV7-2 and J is TRBJ2-4; D remains unclear. This CDR3 reads CASGSASENIQYF. CDR3 in DNA: TGTGCCAGCGGGTCGGCAAGCGAAAACATTCAGTACTTC.